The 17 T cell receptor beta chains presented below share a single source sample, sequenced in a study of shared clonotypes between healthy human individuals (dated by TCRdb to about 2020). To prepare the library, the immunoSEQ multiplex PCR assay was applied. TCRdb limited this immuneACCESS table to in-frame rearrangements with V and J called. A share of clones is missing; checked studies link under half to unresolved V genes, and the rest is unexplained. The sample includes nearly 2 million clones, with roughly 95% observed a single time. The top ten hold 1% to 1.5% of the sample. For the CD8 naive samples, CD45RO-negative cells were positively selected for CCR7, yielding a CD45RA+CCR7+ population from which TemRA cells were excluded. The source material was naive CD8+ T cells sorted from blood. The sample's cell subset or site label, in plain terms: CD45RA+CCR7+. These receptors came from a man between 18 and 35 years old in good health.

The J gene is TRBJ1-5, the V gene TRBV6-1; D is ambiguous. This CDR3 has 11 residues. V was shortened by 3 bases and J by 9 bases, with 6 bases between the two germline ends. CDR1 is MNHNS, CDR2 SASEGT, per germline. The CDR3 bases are TGTGCCAGCAGTGAGATTTGGCCCCAGCATTTT. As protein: CASSEIWPQHF.

The CDR3 DNA reads as TGTGCCAGCAGTGAATGGGTGATTCCTGGCAGTTCACCCCTCCACTTT. Translation gives CASSEWVIPGSSPLHF. The chain joins TRBV2 to TRBJ1-6; D is unclear. The CDR3 is 16 residues long. Germline V gives CDR1 SNHLY, CDR2 FYNNEI. Trimming left V 2 bases short and J 9 bases short, with 17 bases between.

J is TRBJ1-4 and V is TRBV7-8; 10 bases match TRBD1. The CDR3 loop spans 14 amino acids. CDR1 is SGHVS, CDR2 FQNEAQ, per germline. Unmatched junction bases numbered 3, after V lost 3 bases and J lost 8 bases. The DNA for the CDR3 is TGTGCCAGCAGCTTGGGACAGGGGAGCGAAAAACTGTTTTTT. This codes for CASSLGQGSEKLFF.

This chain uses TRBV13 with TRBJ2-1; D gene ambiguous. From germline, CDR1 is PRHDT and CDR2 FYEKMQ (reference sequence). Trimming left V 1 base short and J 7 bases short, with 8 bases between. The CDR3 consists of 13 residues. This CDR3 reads CASSLDIGNEQFF. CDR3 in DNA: TGTGCCAGCAGCTTAGATATAGGTAATGAGCAGTTCTTC.

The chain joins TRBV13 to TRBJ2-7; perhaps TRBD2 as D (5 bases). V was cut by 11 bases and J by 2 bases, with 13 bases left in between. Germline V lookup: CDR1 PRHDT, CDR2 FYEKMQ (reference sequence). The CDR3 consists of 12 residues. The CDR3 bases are TGTGCCTGCCATAGCGAAACCTACGAGCAGTACTTC. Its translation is CACHSETYEQYF.

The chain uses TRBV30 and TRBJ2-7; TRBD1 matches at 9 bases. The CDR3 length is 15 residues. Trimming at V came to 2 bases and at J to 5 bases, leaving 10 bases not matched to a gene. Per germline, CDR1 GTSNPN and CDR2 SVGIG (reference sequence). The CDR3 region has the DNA TGTGCCTGGAGTCGCACGGGACAGGGAATCCACGAGCAGTACTTC. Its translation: CAWSRTGQGIHEQYF. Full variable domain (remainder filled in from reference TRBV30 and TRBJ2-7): SQTIHQWPATLVQPVGSPLSLECTVEGTSNPNLYWYRQAAGRGLQLLFYSVGIGQISSEVPQNLSASRPQDRQFILSSKKLLLSDSGFYLCAWSRTGQGIHEQYFGPGTRLTVT.

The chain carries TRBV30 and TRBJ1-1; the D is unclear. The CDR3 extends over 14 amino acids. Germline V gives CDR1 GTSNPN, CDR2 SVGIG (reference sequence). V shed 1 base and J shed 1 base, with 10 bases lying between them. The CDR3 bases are TGTGCCTGGAGTGGTTACACAGAGAACACTGAAGCTTTCTTT. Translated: CAWSGYTENTEAFF.

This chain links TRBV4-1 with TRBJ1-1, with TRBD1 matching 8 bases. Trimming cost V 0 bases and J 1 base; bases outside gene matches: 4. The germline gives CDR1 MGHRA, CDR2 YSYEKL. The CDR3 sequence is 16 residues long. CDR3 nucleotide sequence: TGCGCCAGCAGCCAAGATCCCGGGACAGGGAACACTGAAGCTTTCTTT. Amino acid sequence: CASSQDPGTGNTEAFF.

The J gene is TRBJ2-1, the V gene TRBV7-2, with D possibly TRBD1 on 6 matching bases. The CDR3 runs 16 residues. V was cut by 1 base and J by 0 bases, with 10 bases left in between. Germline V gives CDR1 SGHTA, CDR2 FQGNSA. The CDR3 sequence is CASSLDRASSYNEQFF. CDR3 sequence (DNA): TGTGCCAGCAGCTTAGACAGGGCCAGCTCCTACAATGAGCAGTTCTTC. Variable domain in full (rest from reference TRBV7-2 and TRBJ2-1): GAGVSQSPSNKVTEKGKDVELRCDPISGHTALYWYRQSLGQGLEFLIYFQGNSAPDKSGLPSDRFSAERTGGSVSTLTIQRTQQEDSAVYLCASSLDRASSYNEQFFGPGTRLTVL.

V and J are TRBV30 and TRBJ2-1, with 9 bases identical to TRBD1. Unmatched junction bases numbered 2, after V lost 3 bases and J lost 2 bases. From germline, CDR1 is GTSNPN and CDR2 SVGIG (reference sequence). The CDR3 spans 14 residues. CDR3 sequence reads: CAWRTGGAYNEQFF. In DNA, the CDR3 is TGTGCCTGGAGGACAGGGGGTGCCTACAATGAGCAGTTCTTC.

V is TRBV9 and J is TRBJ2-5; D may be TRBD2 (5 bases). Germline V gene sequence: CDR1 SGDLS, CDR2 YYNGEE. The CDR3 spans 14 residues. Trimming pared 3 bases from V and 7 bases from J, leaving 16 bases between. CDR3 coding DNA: TGTGCCAGCAGCGAGCATACGGATGGAGGGACCCAGTACTTC. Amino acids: CASSEHTDGGTQYF.

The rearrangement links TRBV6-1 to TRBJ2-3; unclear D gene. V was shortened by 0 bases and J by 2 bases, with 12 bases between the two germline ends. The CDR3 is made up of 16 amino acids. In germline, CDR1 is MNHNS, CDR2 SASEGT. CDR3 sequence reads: CASSEAILSYTDTQYF. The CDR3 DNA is TGTGCCAGCAGTGAAGCCATCCTGAGTTACACAGATACGCAGTATTTT.

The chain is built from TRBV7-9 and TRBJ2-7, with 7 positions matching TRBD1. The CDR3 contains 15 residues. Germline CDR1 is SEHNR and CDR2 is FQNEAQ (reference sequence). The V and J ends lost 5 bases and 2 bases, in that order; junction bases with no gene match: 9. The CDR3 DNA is TGTGCCAGCAGCGCTCACGTCGGGACAGCCTACGAGCAGTACTTC. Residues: CASSAHVGTAYEQYF.

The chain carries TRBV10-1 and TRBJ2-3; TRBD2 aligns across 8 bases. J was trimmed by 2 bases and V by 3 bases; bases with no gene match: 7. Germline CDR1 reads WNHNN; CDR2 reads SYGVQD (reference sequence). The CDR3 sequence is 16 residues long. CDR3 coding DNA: TGCGCCAGCAGTGAAAAGGAGCGGGAGACCACAGATACGCAGTATTTT. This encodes CASSEKERETTDTQYF.

CDR3: CASSPPTEGAYEQYF. CDR3 DNA: TGTGCCAGCAGCCCTCCGACGGAGGGAGCCTACGAGCAGTACTTC. The chain links TRBV7-6 to TRBJ2-7, with a weak D call TRBD2 (6 bases). Germline V gene sequence: CDR1 SGHVS, CDR2 FNYEAQ. CDR3 length: 15 amino acids. V dropped 5 bases and J dropped 2 bases, with 16 bases sitting between them.

The CDR3 spells CASSYGVGGPQETQYF. The CDR3 DNA is TGTGCCAGCAGTTACGGGGTGGGTGGGCCCCAAGAGACCCAGTACTTC. The genes are TRBV6-5 and TRBJ2-5, with no clear D. Germline V gives CDR1 MNHEY, CDR2 SVGAGI. The CDR3 is made up of 16 amino acids. Between the trimmed V and J ends, which lost 2 bases and 1 base, there was a span of 14 bases.

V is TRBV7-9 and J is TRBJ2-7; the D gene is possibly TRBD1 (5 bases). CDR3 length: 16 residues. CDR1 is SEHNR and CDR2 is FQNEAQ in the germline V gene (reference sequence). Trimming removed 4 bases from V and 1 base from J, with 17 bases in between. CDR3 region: CASSSPSTGLSYEQYF. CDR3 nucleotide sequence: TGTGCCAGCAGCTCCCCATCTACAGGTCTATCCTACGAGCAGTACTTC.